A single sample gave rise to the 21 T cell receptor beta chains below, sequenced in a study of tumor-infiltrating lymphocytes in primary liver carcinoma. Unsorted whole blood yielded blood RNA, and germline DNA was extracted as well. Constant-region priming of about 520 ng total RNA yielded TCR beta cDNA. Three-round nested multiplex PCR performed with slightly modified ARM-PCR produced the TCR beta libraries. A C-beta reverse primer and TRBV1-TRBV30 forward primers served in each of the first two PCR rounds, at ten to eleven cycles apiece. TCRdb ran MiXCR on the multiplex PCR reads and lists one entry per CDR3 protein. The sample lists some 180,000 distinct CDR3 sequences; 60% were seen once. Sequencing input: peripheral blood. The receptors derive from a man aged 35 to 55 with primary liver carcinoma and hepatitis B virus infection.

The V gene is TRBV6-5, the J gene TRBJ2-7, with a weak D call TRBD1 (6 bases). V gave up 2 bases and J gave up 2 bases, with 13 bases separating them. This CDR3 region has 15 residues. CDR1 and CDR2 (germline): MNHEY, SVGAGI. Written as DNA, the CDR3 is TGTGCCAGCAGTTACCGGGACAAAGGTCCCTACGAGCAGTACTTC. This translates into CASSYRDKGPYEQYF.

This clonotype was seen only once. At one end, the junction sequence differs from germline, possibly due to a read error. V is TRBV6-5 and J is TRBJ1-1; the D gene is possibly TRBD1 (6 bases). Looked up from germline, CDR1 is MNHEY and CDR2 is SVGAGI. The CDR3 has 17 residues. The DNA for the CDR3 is TGTGCCACCAGTTACACGTTACGAGGGGGTTTGAACACTGAAGCTTTCTTT. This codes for CATSYTLRGGLNTEAFF.

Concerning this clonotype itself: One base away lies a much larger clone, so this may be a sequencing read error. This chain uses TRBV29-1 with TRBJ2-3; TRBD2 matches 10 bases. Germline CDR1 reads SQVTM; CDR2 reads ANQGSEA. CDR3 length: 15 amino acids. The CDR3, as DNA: TGCAGCGTTGATCCTAGCGGGAGTCGCACAGATACGCGGTATTTT. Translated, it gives CSVDPSGSRTDTRYF.

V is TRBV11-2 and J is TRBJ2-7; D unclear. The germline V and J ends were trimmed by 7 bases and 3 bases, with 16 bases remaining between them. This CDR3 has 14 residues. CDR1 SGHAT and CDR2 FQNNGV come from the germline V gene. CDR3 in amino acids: CASILTDVVYEQYF. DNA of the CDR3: TGTGCCAGCATCTTGACCGACGTAGTCTACGAGCAGTACTTC.

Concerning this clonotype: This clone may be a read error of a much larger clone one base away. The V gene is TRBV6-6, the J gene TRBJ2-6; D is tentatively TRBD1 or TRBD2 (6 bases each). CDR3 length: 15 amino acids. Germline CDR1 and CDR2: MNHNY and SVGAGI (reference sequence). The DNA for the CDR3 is TGTGCCAGCAGTTACGGGCAGACGGGGGCCAACGTCGTGACTTTC. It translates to CASSYGQTGANVVTF.

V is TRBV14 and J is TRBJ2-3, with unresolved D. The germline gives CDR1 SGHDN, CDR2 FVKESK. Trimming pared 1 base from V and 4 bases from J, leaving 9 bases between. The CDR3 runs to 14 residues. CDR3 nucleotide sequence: TGTGCCAGCAGCCAAGGGGGTTCAGCAGATACGCAGTATTTT. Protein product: CASSQGGSADTQYF.

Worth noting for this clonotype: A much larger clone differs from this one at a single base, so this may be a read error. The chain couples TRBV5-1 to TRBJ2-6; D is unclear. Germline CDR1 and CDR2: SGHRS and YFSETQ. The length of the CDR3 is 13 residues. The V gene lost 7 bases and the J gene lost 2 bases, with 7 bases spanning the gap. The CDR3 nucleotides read TGCGCCAGCGACGACGCTGGGGCCAACGTCCTGACTTTC. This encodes CASDDAGANVLTF. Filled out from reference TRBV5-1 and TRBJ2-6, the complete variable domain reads KAGVTQTPRYLIKTRGQQVTLSCSPISGHRSVSWYQQTPGQGLQFLFEYFSETQRNKGNFPGRFSGRQFSNSRSEMNVSTLELGDSALYLCASDDAGANVLTFGAGSRLTVL.

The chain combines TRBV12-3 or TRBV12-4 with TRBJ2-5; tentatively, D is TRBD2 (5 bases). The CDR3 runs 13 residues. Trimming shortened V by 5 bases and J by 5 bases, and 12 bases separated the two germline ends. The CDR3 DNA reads TGTGCCAGCAGTGGGTCTAGCTCCGAGACCCAGTACTTC. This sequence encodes CASSGSSSETQYF.

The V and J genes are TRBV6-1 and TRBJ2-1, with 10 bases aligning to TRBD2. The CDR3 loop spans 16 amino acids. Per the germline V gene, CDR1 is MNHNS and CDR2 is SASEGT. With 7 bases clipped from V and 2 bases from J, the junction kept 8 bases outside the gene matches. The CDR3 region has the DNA TGTGCCAGCACTACGCGGGGACTAGCGCCCTACAATGAGCAGTTCTTC. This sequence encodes CASTTRGLAPYNEQFF.

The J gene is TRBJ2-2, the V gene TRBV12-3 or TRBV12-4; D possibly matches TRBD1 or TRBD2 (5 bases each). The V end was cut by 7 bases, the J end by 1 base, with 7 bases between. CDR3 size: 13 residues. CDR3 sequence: CASKGRNTGELFF. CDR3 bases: TGTGCCAGCAAGGGACGGAACACCGGGGAGCTGTTTTTT.

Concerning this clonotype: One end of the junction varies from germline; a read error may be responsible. The chain's CDR3 is CACSLVGPGTGELFF. DNA for the CDR3: TGTGCCTGCAGCTTAGTGGGCCCTGGGACTGGGGAGCTGTTTTTT. The chain carries TRBV11-3 and TRBJ2-2; the D gene is possibly TRBD2 (6 bases). Germline CDR1 SGHNT, CDR2 YENEEA. The CDR3 runs to 15 residues.

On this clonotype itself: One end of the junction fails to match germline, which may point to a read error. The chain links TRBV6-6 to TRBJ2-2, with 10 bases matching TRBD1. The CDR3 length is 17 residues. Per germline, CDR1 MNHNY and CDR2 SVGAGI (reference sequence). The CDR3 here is CASSYPTGTGDTGELFF. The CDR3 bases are TGTGCCAGCAGTTACCCGACCGGGACAGGGGACACCGGGGAGCTGTTTTTC.

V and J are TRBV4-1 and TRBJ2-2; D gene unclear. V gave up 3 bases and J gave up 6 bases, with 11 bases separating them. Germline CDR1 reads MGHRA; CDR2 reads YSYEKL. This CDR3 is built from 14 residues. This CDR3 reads CASSHDPQAGELFF. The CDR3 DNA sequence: TGCGCCAGCAGCCATGATCCCCAGGCCGGGGAGCTGTTTTTT.

The chain's CDR3 is CSAREIGRVTDTQYF. The CDR3 coding sequence is TGCAGTGCTAGAGAGATCGGGAGGGTCACAGATACGCAGTATTTT. The chain links TRBV20-1 to TRBJ2-3, with TRBD2 identical over 8 bases. CDR1 and CDR2 from the germline V gene are DFQATT and SNEGSKA (reference sequence). V lost 0 bases, J lost 2 bases, and 4 bases stayed unmatched. The CDR3 runs to 15 residues.

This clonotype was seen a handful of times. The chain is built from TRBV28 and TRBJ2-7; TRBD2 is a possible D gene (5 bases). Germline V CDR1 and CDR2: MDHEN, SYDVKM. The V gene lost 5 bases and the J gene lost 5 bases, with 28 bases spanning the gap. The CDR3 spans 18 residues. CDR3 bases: TGTGCCAGCAGTCTCTCAAGAGGGATCGGGTCCTTTTCGGACGAGCAGTACTTC. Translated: CASSLSRGIGSFSDEQYF.

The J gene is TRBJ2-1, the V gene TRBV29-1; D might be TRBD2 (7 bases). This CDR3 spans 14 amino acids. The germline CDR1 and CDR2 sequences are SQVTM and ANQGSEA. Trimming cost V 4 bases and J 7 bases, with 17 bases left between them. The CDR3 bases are TGCAGCGTTGCGGGGGGCCCGATTCCGAATGAGCAGTTCTTC. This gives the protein CSVAGGPIPNEQFF.

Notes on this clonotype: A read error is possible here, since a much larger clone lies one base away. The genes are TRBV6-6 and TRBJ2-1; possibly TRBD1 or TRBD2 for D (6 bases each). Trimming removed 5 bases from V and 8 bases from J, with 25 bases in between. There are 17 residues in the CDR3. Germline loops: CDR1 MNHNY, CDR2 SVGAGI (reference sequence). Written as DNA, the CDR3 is TGTGCCAGCAGTGGGGGTTGGGGGGCCCCCTCGAACGATGAGCAGTTCTTC. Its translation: CASSGGWGAPSNDEQFF.

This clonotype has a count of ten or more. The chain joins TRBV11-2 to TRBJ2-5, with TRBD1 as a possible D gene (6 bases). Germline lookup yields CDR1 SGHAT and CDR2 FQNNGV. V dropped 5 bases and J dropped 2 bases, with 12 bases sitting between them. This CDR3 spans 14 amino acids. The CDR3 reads CASSPMGAQETQYF. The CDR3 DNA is TGTGCCAGCAGCCCTATGGGGGCGCAAGAGACCCAGTACTTC.

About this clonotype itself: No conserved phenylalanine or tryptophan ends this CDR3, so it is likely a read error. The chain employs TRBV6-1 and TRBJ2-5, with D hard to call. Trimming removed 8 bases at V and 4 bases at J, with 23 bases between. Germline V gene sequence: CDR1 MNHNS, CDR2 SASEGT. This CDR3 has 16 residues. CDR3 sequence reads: CASGTIPNEFRETQYI. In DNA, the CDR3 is TGTGCCAGCGGAACAATACCCAATGAATTTCGAGAGACCCAGTACATC.

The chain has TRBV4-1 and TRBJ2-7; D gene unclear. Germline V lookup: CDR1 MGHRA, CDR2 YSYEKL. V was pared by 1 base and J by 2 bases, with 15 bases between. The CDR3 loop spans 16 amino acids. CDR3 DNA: TGCGCCAGCAGCCAAGGGATTTCAGACCAAACCTACGAGCAGTACTTC. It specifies CASSQGISDQTYEQYF.

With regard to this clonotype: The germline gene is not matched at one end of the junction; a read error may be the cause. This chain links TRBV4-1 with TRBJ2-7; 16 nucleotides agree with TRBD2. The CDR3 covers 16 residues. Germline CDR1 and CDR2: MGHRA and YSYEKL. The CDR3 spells CASSQGLAGGPYERYF. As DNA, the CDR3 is TGCGCCAGCAGCCAGGGACTAGCGGGAGGGCCCTACGAGCGGTACTTC.